These 17 T cell receptor beta chains were all obtained from the same sample, sequenced in a study of blood T cells in healthy people across ages. Primed by a sample-barcoded 5' primer and a J-beta primer mix, a second PCR proceeded for roughly 6 to 12 cycles. Via MiXCR, TCRdb re-called the 5' RACE reads, giving one row per CDR3 protein. Counted here are about 780,000 distinct CDR3 sequences, about 47% occurring once; the ten biggest clones make up 18%. Sequencing used blood. Source of these receptors: an elderly man in good health.

The CDR3 DNA follows: TGTGCCAGCAGCTTATCGGGACATAACACAGATACGCAGTATTTT. Amino acid sequence: CASSLSGHNTDTQYF. The chain has TRBV13 and TRBJ2-3; perhaps TRBD1 as D (6 bases). Trimming removed 2 bases from V and 2 bases from J, with 11 bases in between. There are 15 residues in the CDR3. Germline V gene data show CDR1 as PRHDT and CDR2 as FYEKMQ (reference sequence).

The table lists this clonotype with many counts. The CDR3 loop reads CATSVGAGGYEQYF. The CDR3 nucleotides read TGTGCCACCAGCGTTGGGGCGGGAGGTTACGAGCAGTACTTC. The chain joins TRBV15 to TRBJ2-7; 8 bases align to TRBD2. The CDR3 is 14 amino acids. J lost 4 bases, V lost 5 bases, and 7 bases had no gene match. CDR1 and CDR2 from the germline V gene are LNHNV and YYDKDF (reference sequence).

The genes are TRBV5-1 and TRBJ2-7, with 8 positions matching TRBD2. Germline V CDR1 and CDR2: SGHRS, YFSETQ. The ends lost 1 base at V and 3 bases at J; junction bases unmatched: 3. This CDR3 region has 14 residues. The CDR3 is CASSLLREGYEQYF. In DNA, the CDR3 is TGCGCCAGCAGCTTGCTACGGGAGGGCTACGAGCAGTACTTC.

This chain uses TRBV20-1 with TRBJ2-7; 9 bases are a match to TRBD2. V was clipped by 5 bases and J by 10 bases; unmatched bases: 12. CDR1 and CDR2 from the germline V gene are DFQATT and SNEGSKA (reference sequence). CDR3 size: 13 residues. For the CDR3, the DNA is TGCAGTGCTGGGGGACTAGCAGAAGAGGCCCAGTACTTC. The encoded protein is CSAGGLAEEAQYF.

The genes are TRBV28 and TRBJ2-1; D unclear. This CDR3 region has 16 residues. Trimming left V 6 bases short and J 4 bases short, with 19 bases between. Germline values: CDR1 MDHEN, CDR2 SYDVKM. The CDR3 sequence: CASRHHRESPYNEQFF. The CDR3 DNA sequence: TGTGCCAGCAGACACCACCGCGAGAGCCCTTACAATGAGCAGTTCTTC.

This clonotype was detected only a few times. The chain is built from TRBV4-1 and TRBJ1-4, with D unclear. The CDR3 totals 17 residues. Germline CDR1 and CDR2: MGHRA and YSYEKL. Trimming removed 0 bases from V and 3 bases from J, with 14 bases in between. In DNA, the CDR3 is TGCGCCAGCAGCCAAGAAGGTAGCGGGCTGGCTAATGAAAAACTGTTTTTT. Translated, it gives CASSQEGSGLANEKLFF.

This clonotype was seen only once. The chain recombines TRBV20-1 with TRBJ2-2, with no clear D. Between the trimmed V and J ends, which lost 0 bases and 5 bases, there was a span of 13 bases. The CDR3 has 15 residues. The germline V gene encodes CDR1 DFQATT and CDR2 SNEGSKA (reference sequence). The CDR3 loop reads CSARDHIGLTGELFF. The CDR3 nucleotides read TGCAGTGCTAGAGATCATATAGGGCTGACCGGGGAGCTGTTTTTT.

This clonotype was seen a handful of times. This chain uses TRBV20-1 with TRBJ2-4, with a tentative D call TRBD2 (6 bases). V was cut by 5 bases and J by 9 bases, with 14 bases left in between. This CDR3 is built from 12 residues. Germline CDR1 is DFQATT and CDR2 is SNEGSKA (reference sequence). The CDR3 DNA reads TGCAGTGCTTCCGGGAGAGCCGGCATTCAGTACTTC. It encodes CSASGRAGIQYF.

This clonotype was seen many times. The chain employs TRBV4-1 and TRBJ1-3; possibly TRBD1 for D (6 bases). Germline CDR1 MGHRA, CDR2 YSYEKL. Trimming took 0 bases from V and 3 from J, leaving 21 bases between them. The length of the CDR3 is 19 residues. The CDR3 DNA reads as TGCGCCAGCAGCCAAGATGGTCGGACTATAGCAGGGGATGGAAACACCATATATTTT. It codes for CASSQDGRTIAGDGNTIYF.

This clonotype was counted between two and nine times. The chain links TRBV20-1 to TRBJ2-7; TRBD2 matches at 12 bases. The germline gives CDR1 DFQATT, CDR2 SNEGSKA (reference sequence). V trimming: 1 base; J trimming: 1 base; junction bases outside the gene matches: 2. The CDR3 runs to 15 residues. The CDR3 is CSARGTSGDSYEQYF. CDR3 coding DNA: TGCAGTGCTAGAGGGACTAGCGGGGATTCCTACGAGCAGTACTTC.

The rearrangement links TRBV6-6 to TRBJ2-1; 9 nucleotides align to TRBD1. The CDR3 contains 16 residues. Per the germline V gene, CDR1 is MNHNY and CDR2 is SVGAGI (reference sequence). The ends lost 2 bases at V and 4 bases at J; junction bases unmatched: 6. For the CDR3, the DNA is TGTGCCAGCAGTTACATGGACAGGGGCCCTTACAATGAGCAGTTCTTC. Its translation: CASSYMDRGPYNEQFF.

The chain combines TRBV28 with TRBJ2-4, with D perhaps TRBD2 (6 bases). The J call may be faulty, since TRBJ2-7 better matches the DNA end. The CDR3 loop spans 13 amino acids. Germline CDR1 and CDR2: MDHEN and SYDVKM. The CDR3 DNA reads as TGTGCCAGCAGTTTCGCGGGAATGTACGAGCAGTACTTC. Protein sequence: CASSFAGMYEQYF.

The chain is built from TRBV28 and TRBJ2-7; 7 positions match TRBD1. Per the germline V gene, CDR1 is MDHEN and CDR2 is SYDVKM. The CDR3 extends over 18 amino acids. V shed 5 bases and J 3 bases; nucleotides not matched to a gene: 19. Here the CDR3 DNA reads TGTGCCAGCAGTCTAGACAGGGTTCGGGCGATAAGAGGCTACGAGCAGTACTTC. It yields the protein CASSLDRVRAIRGYEQYF.

The gene calls are TRBV5-5 and TRBJ1-5, with D unresolved. Germline loops: CDR1 SGHKS, CDR2 YYEKEE (reference sequence). Trimming pared 3 bases from V and 1 base from J, leaving 11 bases between. This CDR3 has 15 amino acids. Written as DNA, the CDR3 is TGTGCCAGCAGCTCCGGACCTGGGAGCAATCAGCCCCAGCATTTT. Translation gives CASSSGPGSNQPQHF.

CDR3 sequence (DNA): TGTGCCAGCAGCCCTCAGGACAGCGATTTGTATGAGCAGTTCTTC. Encoded protein: CASSPQDSDLYEQFF. The chain carries TRBV7-2 and TRBJ2-1, with a possible D match to TRBD1 (6 bases). CDR3 length: 15 residues. The germline V and J ends were trimmed by 5 bases and 8 bases, with 19 bases remaining between them. CDR1 and CDR2 (germline): SGHTA, FQGNSA.

On this clonotype itself: A read error is possible here, since a much larger clone lies one base away. This chain connects TRBV12-3 or TRBV12-4 to TRBJ1-1; no definite D call. Trimming left V 3 bases short and J 0 bases short, with 8 bases between. This CDR3 is built from 14 residues. The DNA of the CDR3 is TGTGCCAGCAGTTTCCGTTCTGTGAACACTGAAGCTTTCTTT. As protein: CASSFRSVNTEAFF.

Comments on this clonotype: One end of the junction fails to match germline, which may point to a read error. The genes are TRBV4-2 and TRBJ2-4, with 8 bases that match TRBD1. The DNA matches TRBJ2-5 better at its end, which makes the J call doubtful. The CDR3 covers 14 residues. CDR1 and CDR2 (germline): LGHNA, YNFKEQ. In DNA, the CDR3 is TGTGCCAGCGGCCAAGACAGGGGCTCGGAGACCCAGTACTTC. Its protein is CASGQDRGSETQYF.